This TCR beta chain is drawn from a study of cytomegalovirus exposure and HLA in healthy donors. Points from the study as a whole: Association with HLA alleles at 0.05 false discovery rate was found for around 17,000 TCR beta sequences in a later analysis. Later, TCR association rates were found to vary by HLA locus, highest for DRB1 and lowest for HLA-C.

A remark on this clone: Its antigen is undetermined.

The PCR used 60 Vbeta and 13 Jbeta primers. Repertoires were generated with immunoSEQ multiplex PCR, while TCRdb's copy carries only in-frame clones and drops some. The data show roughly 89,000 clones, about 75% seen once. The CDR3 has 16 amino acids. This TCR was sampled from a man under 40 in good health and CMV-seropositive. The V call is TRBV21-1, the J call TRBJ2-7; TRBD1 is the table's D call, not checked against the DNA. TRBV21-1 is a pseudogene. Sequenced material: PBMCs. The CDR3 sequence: CASSKSRTGGSYEQYF. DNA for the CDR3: TGTGCCAGCAGCAAAAGTCGGACAGGGGGCTCCTACGAGCAGTACTTC.